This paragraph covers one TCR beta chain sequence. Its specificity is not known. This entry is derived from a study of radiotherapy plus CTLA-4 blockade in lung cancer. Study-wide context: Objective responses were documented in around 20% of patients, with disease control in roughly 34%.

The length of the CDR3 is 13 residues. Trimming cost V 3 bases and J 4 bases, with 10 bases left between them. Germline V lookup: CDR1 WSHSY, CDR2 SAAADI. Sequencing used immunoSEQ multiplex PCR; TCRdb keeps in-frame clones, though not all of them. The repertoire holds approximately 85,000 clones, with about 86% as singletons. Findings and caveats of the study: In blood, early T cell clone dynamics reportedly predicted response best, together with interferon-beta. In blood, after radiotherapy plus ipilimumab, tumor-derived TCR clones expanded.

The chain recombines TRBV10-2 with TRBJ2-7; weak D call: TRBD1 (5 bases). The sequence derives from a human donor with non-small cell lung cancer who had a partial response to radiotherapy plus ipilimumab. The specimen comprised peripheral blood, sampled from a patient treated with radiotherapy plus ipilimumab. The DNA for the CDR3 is TGCGCCAGCAGTGAATCTGACAGTTACGAGCAGTACTTC. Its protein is CASSESDSYEQYF.